The entry below gives a single T cell receptor (beta chain) sequence along with its context. Antigen specificity is unknown. The entry originates in a study of cytomegalovirus exposure and HLA in healthy donors. General study points: For cytomegalovirus status, the classifier reportedly gave diagnoses with high specificity and sensitivity. As a later analysis revealed, most CMV-associated TCR beta chains appeared HLA-restricted. Later work showed greater clonal expansion in HLA-associated TCR beta chains than in equally common others.

Primers for the PCR totalled 60 Vbeta and 13 Jbeta. Per the original data handling: In a later analysis, 80 million or so unique TCR beta chains included roughly 11 million shared by two or more donors. Generated by immunoSEQ multiplex PCR, the TCRdb table keeps only in-frame clones and is missing some. D and trimming were read from the DNA, whereas the V and J calls and clone size are those reported in that table. This repertoire shows under 200,000 clones, approximately 80% found once; its top ten account for about 7.9%. This receptor was taken from a male donor in good health and CMV-seropositive. The sequencing sample was made of PBMCs.

In DNA, the CDR3 is TGTGCCAGCAGTTCCCGTGGACAGTCCGGCTATGGCTACACCTTC. As protein: CASSSRGQSGYGYTF. The gene calls are TRBV6-5 and TRBJ1-2, with D possibly being TRBD1 (6 bases). Trimming took 4 bases from V and 4 from J, leaving 16 bases between them. Germline V gene sequence: CDR1 MNHEY, CDR2 SVGAGI. The CDR3 length is 15 residues.